The text below deals with one TCR beta chain. The antigen is undetermined. The sample originates from a study of cytomegalovirus exposure and HLA in healthy donors. This CDR3 has 12 amino acids. The germline V and J ends were trimmed by 8 bases and 8 bases, with 15 bases remaining between them. CDR1 GTSNPN and CDR2 SVGIG come from the germline V gene (reference sequence). Study conclusions and caveats: The study labeled more than 150 TCR beta chains cytomegalovirus-associated.

Assay: immunoSEQ multiplex PCR; the TCRdb copy retains only in-frame clones and omits some. Of about 220,000 clones in the sample, just over 90% were seen once. The TCR originated in a woman aged 18-30 years in good health and CMV-seronegative. Sequencing used PBMCs. The chain couples TRBV30 to TRBJ1-4; the D gene is possibly TRBD1 (5 bases). In DNA form, the CDR3 reads TGTGCCGGGGGGGTGTACAACGAAAAACTGTTTTTT. It yields the protein CAGGVYNEKLFF.